This record looks at one TCR beta chain sequence and its context. In the source study's methods: Estimation of nucleated cell counts relied on the amplification of reference gene primers. Profiling relied on immunoSEQ multiplex PCR, and the TCRdb table lists in-frame clones only, not all of them. The V and J calls and clone size were taken over from that table, and D and trimming were inferred from the DNA. This sample has 270,000 or so clones, with approximately 89% found just once. This sample was included in a study of blood T cell repertoires in COVID-19. Study at large: Acute and convalescent COVID-19 specimens originated in the United States, Italy and Spain. Sample material is recorded as cDNA or gDNA derived from T cells, B-cell-depleted T cells, or PBMCs.

The germline V gene has CDR1 DFQATT and CDR2 SNEGSKA (reference sequence). V gave up 5 bases and J gave up 4 bases, with 6 bases separating them. This CDR3 region has 10 residues. The genes are TRBV20-1 and TRBJ2-7, with unresolved D. What was sequenced was peripheral blood. This sequence originates from a middle-aged man with active or convalescent COVID-19. CDR3 bases: TGCAGTGCTGGTGCTTACGAGCAGTACTTC. This gives the protein CSAGAYEQYF.